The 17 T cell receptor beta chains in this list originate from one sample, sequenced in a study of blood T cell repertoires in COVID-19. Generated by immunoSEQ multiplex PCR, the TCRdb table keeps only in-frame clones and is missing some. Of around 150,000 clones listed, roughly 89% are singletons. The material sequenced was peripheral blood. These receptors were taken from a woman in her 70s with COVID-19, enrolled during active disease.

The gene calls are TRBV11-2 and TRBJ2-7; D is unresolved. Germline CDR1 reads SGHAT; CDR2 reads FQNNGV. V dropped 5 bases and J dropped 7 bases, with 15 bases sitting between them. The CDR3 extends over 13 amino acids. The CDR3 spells CASSLSLAAEQYF. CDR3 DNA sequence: TGTGCCAGCAGCCTTAGCCTCGCGGCAGAGCAGTACTTC.

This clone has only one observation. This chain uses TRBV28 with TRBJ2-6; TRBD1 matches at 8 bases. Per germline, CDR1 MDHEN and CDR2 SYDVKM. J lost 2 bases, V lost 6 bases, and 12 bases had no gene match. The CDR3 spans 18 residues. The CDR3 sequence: CASSPDRGEHAGANVLTF. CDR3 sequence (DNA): TGTGCCAGCAGCCCAGACAGGGGAGAACATGCTGGGGCCAACGTCCTGACTTTC.

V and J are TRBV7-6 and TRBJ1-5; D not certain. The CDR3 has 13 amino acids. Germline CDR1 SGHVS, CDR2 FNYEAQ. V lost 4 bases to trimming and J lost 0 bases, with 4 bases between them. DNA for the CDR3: TGTGCCAGCAGCTATAATAGCAATCAGCCCCAGCATTTT. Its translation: CASSYNSNQPQHF.

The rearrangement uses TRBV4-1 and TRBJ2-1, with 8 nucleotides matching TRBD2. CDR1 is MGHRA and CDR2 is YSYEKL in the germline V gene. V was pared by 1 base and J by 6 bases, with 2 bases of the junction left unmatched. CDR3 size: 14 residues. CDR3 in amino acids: CASSQAGTSNEQFF. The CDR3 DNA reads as TGCGCCAGCAGCCAAGCCGGGACTAGCAATGAGCAGTTCTTC.

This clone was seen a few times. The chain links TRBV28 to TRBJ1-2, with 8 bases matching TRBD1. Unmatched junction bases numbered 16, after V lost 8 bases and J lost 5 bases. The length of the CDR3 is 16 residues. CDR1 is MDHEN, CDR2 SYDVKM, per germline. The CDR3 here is CASESTGQGEWYGYTF. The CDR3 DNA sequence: TGTGCCAGCGAATCCACCGGACAGGGAGAATGGTATGGCTACACCTTC.

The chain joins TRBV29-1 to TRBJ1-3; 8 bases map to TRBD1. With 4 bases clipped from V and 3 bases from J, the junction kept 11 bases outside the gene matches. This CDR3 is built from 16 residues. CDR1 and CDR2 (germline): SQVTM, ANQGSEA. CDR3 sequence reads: CSVALSGTGYGNTIYF. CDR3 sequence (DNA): TGCAGCGTTGCCCTTTCCGGGACAGGTTATGGAAACACCATATATTTT.

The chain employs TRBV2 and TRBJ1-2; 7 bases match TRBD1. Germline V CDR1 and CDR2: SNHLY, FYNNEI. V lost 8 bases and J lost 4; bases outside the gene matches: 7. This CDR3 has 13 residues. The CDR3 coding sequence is TGTGCCAGCCCATTCCCAGGGGGCTATGGCTACACCTTC. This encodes CASPFPGGYGYTF.

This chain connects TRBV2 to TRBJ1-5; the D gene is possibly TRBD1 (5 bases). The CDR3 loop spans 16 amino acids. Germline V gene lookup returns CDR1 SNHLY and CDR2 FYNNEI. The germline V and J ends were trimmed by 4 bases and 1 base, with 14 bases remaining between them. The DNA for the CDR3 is TGTGCCAGCAGTGGCCAGGGCGGCAGGAGCAATCAGCCCCAGCATTTT. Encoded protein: CASSGQGGRSNQPQHF.

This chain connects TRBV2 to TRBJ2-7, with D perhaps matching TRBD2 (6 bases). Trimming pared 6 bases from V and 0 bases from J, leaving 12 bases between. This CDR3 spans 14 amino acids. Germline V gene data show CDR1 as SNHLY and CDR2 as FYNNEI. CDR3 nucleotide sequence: TGTGCCAGCAGCGCTCAGCGGGCCTCCTACGAGCAGTACTTC. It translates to CASSAQRASYEQYF.

CDR3 sequence: CASSQVGRRVTDTQYF. As DNA, the CDR3 is TGTGCCAGCAGCCAAGTTGGCAGGAGGGTTACAGATACGCAGTATTTT. This sequence joins TRBV4-2 and TRBJ2-3; the D gene is possibly TRBD2 (6 bases). This CDR3 is built from 16 residues. The V gene's germline CDR1 is LGHNA and CDR2 YNFKEQ. The V and J ends lost 1 base and 3 bases respectively, with 14 bases between them.

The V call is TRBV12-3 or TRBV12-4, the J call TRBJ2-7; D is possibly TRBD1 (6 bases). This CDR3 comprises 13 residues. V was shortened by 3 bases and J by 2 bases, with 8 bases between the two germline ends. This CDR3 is CASSFRGPYEQYF. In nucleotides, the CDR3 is TGTGCCAGCAGTTTCAGGGGACCCTACGAGCAGTACTTC.

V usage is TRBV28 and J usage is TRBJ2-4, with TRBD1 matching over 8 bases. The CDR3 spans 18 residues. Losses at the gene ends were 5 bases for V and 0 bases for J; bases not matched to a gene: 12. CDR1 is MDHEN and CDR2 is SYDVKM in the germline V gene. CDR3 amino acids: CASSQIFRTGLAKNIQYF. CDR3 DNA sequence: TGTGCCAGCAGTCAAATCTTCAGGACAGGGCTAGCCAAAAACATTCAGTACTTC.

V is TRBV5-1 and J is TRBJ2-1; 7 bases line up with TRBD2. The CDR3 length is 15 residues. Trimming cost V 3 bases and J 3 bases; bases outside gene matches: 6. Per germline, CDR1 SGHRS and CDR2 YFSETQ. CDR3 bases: TGCGCCAGCAGCTACCGGGGGGATGTCTACAATGAGCAGTTCTTC. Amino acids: CASSYRGDVYNEQFF.

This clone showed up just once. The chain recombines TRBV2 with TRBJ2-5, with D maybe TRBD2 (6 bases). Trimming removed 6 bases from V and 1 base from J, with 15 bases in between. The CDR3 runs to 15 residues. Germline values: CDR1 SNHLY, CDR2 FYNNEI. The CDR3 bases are TGTGCCAGCAGCGCGACTAGGACCTTCCAAGAGACCCAGTACTTC. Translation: CASSATRTFQETQYF.

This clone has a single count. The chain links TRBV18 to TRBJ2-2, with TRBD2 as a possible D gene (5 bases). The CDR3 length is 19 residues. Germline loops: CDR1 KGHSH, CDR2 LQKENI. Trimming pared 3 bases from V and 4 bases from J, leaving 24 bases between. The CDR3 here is CASSPVRVRWMQGTGELFF. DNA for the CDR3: TGTGCCAGCTCACCTGTGAGGGTGAGATGGATGCAAGGCACCGGGGAGCTGTTTTTT.

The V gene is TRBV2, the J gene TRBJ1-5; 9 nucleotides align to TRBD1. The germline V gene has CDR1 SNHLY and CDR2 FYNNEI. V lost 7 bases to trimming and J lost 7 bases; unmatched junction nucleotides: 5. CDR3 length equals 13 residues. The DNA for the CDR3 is TGTGCCAGCACGGGACAGGGTATGCAGCCCCAGCATTTT. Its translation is CASTGQGMQPQHF.

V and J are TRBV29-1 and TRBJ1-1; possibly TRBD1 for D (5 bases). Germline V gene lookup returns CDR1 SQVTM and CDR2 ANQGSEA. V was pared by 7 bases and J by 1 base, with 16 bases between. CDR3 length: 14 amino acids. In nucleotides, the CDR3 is TGCAGCGCCAACACCGACAGACAGAACACTGAAGCTTTCTTT. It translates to CSANTDRQNTEAFF.